These T cell receptor beta chains were read from a single sample in a study of type 1 and type 2 diabetes patients. TCRdb re-derived calls from the multiplex PCR reads in MiXCR, one entry per CDR3 protein. The repertoire holds around 300,000 distinct CDR3 sequences, with 40% to 50% as singletons. The sequencing input was peripheral blood mononuclear cells (PBMCs). These receptors came from a man between 18 and 35 years old with type 2 diabetes. The conserved cysteine and the conserved F or W are not part of the CDR3 here. Each record gives: CDR3 protein, V gene, D gene. D genes are given only for firm matches.

CDR3: AISEGPPQPQH
V: TRBV10-3
D: .

CDR3: ASSLASVAGRNEKLF
V: TRBV5-8
D: .

CDR3: ASSINRIYGYT
V: TRBV19
D: .

CDR3: ASSRTSGNYEQY
V: TRBV5-1
D: TRBD2

CDR3: ASSVITGGDMNTEAF
V: TRBV6-6
D: TRBD1

CDR3: ASTTQWNTEAF
V: TRBV19
D: .

CDR3: ASSDRQKKETQY
V: TRBV10-1
D: .

CDR3: ASSSKRGLAGRSSYEQY
V: TRBV7-8
D: TRBD2

CDR3: ASSLRTPRSEAF
V: TRBV7-2
D: .

CDR3: ATSSPDRDFSYEQY
V: TRBV15
D: .

CDR3: ASSLDGPEQETQY
V: TRBV2
D: .

CDR3: ASNRDNEQF
V: TRBV6-6
D: .

CDR3: ASSQEEMRDYNEQF
V: TRBV4-1
D: .

CDR3: ASSAPRQSSYEQY
V: TRBV7-9
D: .

CDR3: ASSETDYTGELF
V: TRBV2
D: .

CDR3: ASSPGTGYEQY
V: TRBV27
D: .

CDR3: ASSPRSFVEAF
V: TRBV18
D: .

CDR3: ASSLDQVRKEQY
V: TRBV2
D: .

CDR3: ASIQGWVTDTKY
V: TRBV2
D: .

CDR3: ASSEGQRNTEAF
V: TRBV18
D: .

CDR3: ASSVDRGAADEQY
V: TRBV9
D: .

CDR3: ASSLGSGIGQPQH
V: TRBV7-8
D: .

CDR3: ASRERADLTDTQY
V: TRBV19
D: .

CDR3: ASSPTEDGYT
V: TRBV18
D: .

CDR3: ASSRTGGAAEAF
V: TRBV7-6
D: TRBD1

CDR3: ASSQGESRGPSEKLF
V: TRBV4-1
D: .

CDR3: SVPQLAGAVYNEQF
V: TRBV29-1
D: TRBD2

CDR3: ASSARLVGGT
V: TRBV5-8
D: .

CDR3: ASRTDVNTEAF
V: TRBV6-1
D: .

CDR3: SVETRPYEQY
V: TRBV29-1
D: .

CDR3: ASSLRATTVEAF
V: TRBV28
D: .

CDR3: ASSSGTSGTGELF
V: TRBV7-3
D: TRBD2

CDR3: ASSSGRGTDTQY
V: TRBV19
D: .

CDR3: ASNYSKRANGNEQF
V: TRBV19
D: .

CDR3: ASSVSGNEQF
V: TRBV7-6
D: .

CDR3: ASMLAGSSYNEQF
V: TRBV19
D: .

CDR3: ASSAHLDVYNQPQH
V: TRBV7-8
D: .

CDR3: ASSLAGGAETQY
V: TRBV12-3/TRBV12-4
D: .